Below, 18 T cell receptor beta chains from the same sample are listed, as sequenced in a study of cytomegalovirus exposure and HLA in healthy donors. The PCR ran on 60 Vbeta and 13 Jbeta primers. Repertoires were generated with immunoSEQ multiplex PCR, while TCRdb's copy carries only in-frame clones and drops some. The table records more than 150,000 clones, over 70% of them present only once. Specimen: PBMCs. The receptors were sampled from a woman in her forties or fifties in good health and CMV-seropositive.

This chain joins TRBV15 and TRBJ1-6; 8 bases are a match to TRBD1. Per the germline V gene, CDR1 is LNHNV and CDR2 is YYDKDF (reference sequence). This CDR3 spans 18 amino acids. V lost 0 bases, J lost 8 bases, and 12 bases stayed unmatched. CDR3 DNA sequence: TGTGCCACCAGCAGAGATCGCGCGGCGACAGGGGTGGATTCACCCCTCCACTTT. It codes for CATSRDRAATGVDSPLHF.

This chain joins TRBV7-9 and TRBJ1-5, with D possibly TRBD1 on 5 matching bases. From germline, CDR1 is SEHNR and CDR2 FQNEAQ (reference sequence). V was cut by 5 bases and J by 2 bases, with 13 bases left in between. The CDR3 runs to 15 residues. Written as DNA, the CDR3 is TGTGCCAGCAGCCCCCCGGGACTCCGCAATCAGCCCCAGCATTTT. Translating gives CASSPPGLRNQPQHF.

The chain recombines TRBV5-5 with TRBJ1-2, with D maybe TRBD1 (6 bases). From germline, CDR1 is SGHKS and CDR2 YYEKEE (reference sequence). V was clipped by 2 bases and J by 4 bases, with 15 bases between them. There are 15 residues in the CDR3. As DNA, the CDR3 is TGTGCCAGCAGCTTATATGAATTGGACAGCTATGGCTACACCTTC. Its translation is CASSLYELDSYGYTF.

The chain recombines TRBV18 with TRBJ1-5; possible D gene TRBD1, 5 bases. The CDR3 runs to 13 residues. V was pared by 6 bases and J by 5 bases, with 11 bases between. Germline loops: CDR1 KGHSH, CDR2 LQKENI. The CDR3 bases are TGTGCCAGCTCCCAGGGCTTCGATCAGCCCCAGCATTTT. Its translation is CASSQGFDQPQHF.

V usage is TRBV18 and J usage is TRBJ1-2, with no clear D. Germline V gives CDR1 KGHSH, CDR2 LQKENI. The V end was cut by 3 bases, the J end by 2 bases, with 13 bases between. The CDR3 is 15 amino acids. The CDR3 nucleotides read TGTGCCAGCTCACCGCTGCGGCTAATCAACTATGGCTACACCTTC. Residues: CASSPLRLINYGYTF.

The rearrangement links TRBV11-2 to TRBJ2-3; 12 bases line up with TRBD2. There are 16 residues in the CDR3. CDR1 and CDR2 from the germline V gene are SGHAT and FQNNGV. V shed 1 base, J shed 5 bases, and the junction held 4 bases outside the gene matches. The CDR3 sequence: CASSLGASGRVDTQYF. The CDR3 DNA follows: TGTGCCAGCAGCTTAGGTGCTAGCGGGAGGGTAGATACGCAGTATTTT. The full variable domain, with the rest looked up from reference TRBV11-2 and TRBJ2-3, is EAGVAQSPRYKIIEKRQSVAFWCNPISGHATLYWYQQILGQGPKLLIQFQNNGVVDDSQLPKDRFSAERLKGVDSTLKIQPAKLEDSAVYLCASSLGASGRVDTQYFGPGTRLTVL.

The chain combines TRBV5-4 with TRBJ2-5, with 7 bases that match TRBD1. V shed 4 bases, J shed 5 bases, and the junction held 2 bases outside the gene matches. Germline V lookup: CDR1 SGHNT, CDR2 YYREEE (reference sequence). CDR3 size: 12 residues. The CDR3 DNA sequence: TGTGCCAGCAGCCTACAGGGGGAGACCCAGTACTTC. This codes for CASSLQGETQYF. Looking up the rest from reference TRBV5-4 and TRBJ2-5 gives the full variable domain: ETGVTQSPTHLIKTRGQQVTLRCSSQSGHNTVSWYQQALGQGPQFIFQYYREEENGRGNFPPRFSGLQFPNYSSELNVNALELDDSALYLCASSLQGETQYFGPGTRLLVL.

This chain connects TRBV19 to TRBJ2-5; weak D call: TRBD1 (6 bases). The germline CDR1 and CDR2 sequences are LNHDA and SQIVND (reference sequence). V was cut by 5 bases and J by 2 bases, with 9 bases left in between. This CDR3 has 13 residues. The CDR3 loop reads CASSADRQETQYF. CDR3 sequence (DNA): TGTGCCAGTAGTGCTGACAGGCAAGAGACCCAGTACTTC.

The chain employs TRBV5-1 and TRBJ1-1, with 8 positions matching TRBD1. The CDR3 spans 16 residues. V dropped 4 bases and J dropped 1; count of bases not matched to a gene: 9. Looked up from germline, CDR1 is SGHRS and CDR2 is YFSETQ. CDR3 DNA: TGCGCCAGCAGCCTGTTGACAGGGGCTTGGAACACTGAAGCTTTCTTT. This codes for CASSLLTGAWNTEAFF.

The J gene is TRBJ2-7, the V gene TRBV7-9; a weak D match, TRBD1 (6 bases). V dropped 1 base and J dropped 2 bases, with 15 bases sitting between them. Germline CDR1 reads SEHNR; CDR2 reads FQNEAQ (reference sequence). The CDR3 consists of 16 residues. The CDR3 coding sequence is TGTGCCAGCAGCTTAGAGACAGGACCTTTAACCTACGAGCAGTACTTC. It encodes CASSLETGPLTYEQYF.

The CDR3: CASSLAQGKNYGYTF. The CDR3 nucleotides read TGTGCCAGCAGCTTAGCCCAGGGGAAAAACTATGGCTACACCTTC. This chain joins TRBV7-9 and TRBJ1-2; perhaps TRBD1 as D (6 bases). V lost 0 bases and J lost 2, with 10 bases in between. CDR1 and CDR2 from the germline V gene are SEHNR and FQNEAQ (reference sequence). CDR3 length: 15 amino acids.

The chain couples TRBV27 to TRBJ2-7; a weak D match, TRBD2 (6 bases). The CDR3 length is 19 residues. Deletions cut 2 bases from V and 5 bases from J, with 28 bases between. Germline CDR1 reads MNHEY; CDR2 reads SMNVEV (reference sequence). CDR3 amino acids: CASSLRPWAYSGPIHEQYF. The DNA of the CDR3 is TGTGCCAGCAGTTTACGGCCCTGGGCCTATAGCGGCCCTATACACGAGCAGTACTTC.

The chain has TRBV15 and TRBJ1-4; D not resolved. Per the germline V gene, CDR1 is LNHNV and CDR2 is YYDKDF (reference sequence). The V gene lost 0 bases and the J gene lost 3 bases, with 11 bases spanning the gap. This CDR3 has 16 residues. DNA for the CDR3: TGTGCCACCAGCAGAGATCGAGGCGGGGCTAATGAAAAACTGTTTTTT. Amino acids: CATSRDRGGANEKLFF.

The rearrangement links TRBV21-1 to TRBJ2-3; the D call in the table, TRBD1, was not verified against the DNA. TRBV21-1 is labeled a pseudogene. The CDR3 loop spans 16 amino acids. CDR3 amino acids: CASSKGAKRRTDTQYF. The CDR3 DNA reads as TGTGCCAGCAGCAAAGGGGCGAAGAGACGCACAGATACGCAGTATTTT.

The CDR3 reads CASSRPGGNEQFF. The CDR3 DNA follows: TGCGCCAGCAGCCGGCCTGGAGGCAATGAGCAGTTCTTC. This sequence joins TRBV4-3 and TRBJ2-1, with a possible D match to TRBD2 (5 bases). This CDR3 has 13 residues. Trimming stripped 4 bases from V and 6 bases from J, with 10 bases between. Germline assignment: CDR1 LGHNA and CDR2 YSLEER.

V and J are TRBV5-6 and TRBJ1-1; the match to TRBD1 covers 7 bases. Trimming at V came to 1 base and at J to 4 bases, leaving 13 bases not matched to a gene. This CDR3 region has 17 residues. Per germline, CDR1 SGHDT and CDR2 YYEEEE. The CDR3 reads CASSLYGDRAVGTEAFF. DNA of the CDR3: TGTGCCAGCAGCTTGTACGGCGACAGGGCCGTGGGCACTGAAGCTTTCTTT.

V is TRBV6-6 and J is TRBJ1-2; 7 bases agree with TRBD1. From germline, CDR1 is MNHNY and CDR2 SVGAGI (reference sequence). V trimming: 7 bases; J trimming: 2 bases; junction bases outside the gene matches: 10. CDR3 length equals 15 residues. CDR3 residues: CASNHGQADNYGYTF. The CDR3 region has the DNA TGTGCCAGCAATCATGGACAGGCGGACAACTATGGCTACACCTTC.

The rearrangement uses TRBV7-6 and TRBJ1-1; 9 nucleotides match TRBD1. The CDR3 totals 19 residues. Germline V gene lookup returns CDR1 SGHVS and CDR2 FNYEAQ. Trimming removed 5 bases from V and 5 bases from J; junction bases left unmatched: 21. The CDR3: CASSPRDPGQGVRKTEAFF. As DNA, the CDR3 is TGTGCCAGCAGCCCCCGAGACCCGGGACAGGGAGTACGGAAGACTGAAGCTTTCTTT.